A selection of T cell receptor beta chains follows, all from one sample in a study of blood T cell repertoires in COVID-19. Using immunoSEQ multiplex PCR, the repertoire was profiled, and TCRdb retains in-frame clones only, with some absent. The profile shows 240,000 or so clones, 88% of them singletons. Material: peripheral blood. These receptors originate from a woman in her thirties or forties who had recovered from COVID-19. The CDR3 runs from the conserved cysteine through the conserved F or W. A D gene is named only where the DNA matches it firmly. Only some rows state a clone size, as once, few, many or a class for expanded clones.

once TRBJ2-3 TRBD2 TRBV5-8 CASSLAGASGSLNTDTQYF TGTGCCAGCAGCTTGGCCGGGGCTAGCGGGAGTCTCAACACAGATACGCAGTATTTT
many TRBJ2-2 NA TRBV6-4 CASSEGRGNTGELFF TGTGCCAGCAGTGAGGGCAGGGGGAACACCGGGGAGCTGTTTTTT
NA TRBJ1-3 NA TRBV20-1 CSASYPTDASGNTIYF TGCAGTGCTAGTTACCCAACAGATGCCTCTGGAAACACCATATATTTT
once TRBJ1-5 NA TRBV2 CASSARQINQPQHF TGTGCCAGCAGTGCGAGGCAAATTAATCAGCCCCAGCATTTT
NA TRBJ1-3 NA TRBV18 CASSGGSGSGNTIYF TGTGCCAGCTCTGGCGGCTCGGGCTCTGGAAACACCATATATTTT
few TRBJ1-1 NA TRBV9 CASSEGGRTEAFF TGTGCCAGCAGCGAGGGGGGGAGGACTGAAGCTTTCTTT
NA TRBJ1-2 NA TRBV6-2/TRBV6-3 CASSPTGGQRSATF TGTGCCAGCAGTCCCACGGGGGGCCAGCGGTCCGCCACCTTC
NA TRBJ2-3 TRBD2 TRBV30 CAWTSLAGAGTQYF TGTGCCTGGACTTCCTTAGCGGGGGCAGGGACGCAGTATTTT
NA TRBJ2-1 TRBD2 TRBV2 CASTPTSGRGNEQFF TGTGCCAGCACCCCAACTAGCGGGAGGGGGAATGAGCAGTTCTTC
NA TRBJ2-2 NA TRBV25-1 CASSDGPPGLPNTGELFF TGTGCCAGCAGTGACGGACCCCCGGGACTCCCGAACACCGGGGAGCTGTTTTTT
NA TRBJ2-1 NA TRBV2 CASSVDSYNEQFF TGTGCCAGCAGTGTGGACAGTTACAATGAGCAGTTCTTC
NA TRBJ1-6 NA TRBV27 CASTLGTGFYNSPLHF TGTGCCAGCACCTTGGGTACGGGGTTCTATAATTCACCCCTCCACTTT
once TRBJ2-1 TRBD2 TRBV5-4 CASRRGLAGKSSYNEQFF TGTGCCAGCAGGCGAGGACTAGCGGGAAAGAGCTCCTACAATGAGCAGTTCTTC
NA TRBJ1-3 NA TRBV20-1 CSATGGNTIYF TGCAGTGCCACAGGGGGAAACACCATATATTTT
NA TRBJ2-7 NA TRBV9 CASSERREGVGEQYF TGTGCCAGCAGCGAGCGCCGTGAGGGGGTGGGCGAGCAGTACTTC
NA TRBJ2-1 TRBD2 TRBV7-9 CASSPWTSGSGNEQFF TGTGCCAGCAGCCCATGGACTAGCGGGAGTGGTAATGAGCAGTTCTTC
NA TRBJ2-3 NA TRBV27 CASSLLRGGNPQVDTDTQYF TGTGCCAGCAGTTTACTTAGGGGGGGGAATCCTCAAGTGGATACAGATACGCAGTATTTT
NA TRBJ1-2 NA TRBV7-9 CAGRAEANYGYTF TGTGCCGGCCGTGCGGAAGCTAACTATGGCTACACCTTC
once TRBJ2-3 TRBD1 TRBV19 CASSSGTGRDTQYF TGTGCCAGTAGTTCCGGGACAGGGAGAGATACGCAGTATTTT
few TRBJ1-1 NA TRBV6-5 CASRNDRRGEAFF TGTGCCAGCAGAAACGACAGGCGCGGGGAAGCTTTCTTT
NA TRBJ1-3 NA TRBV5-1 CASSLGSGSGNTIYF TGCGCCAGCAGCTTGGGGTCCGGGTCGGGAAACACCATATATTTT
NA TRBJ2-1 TRBD2 TRBV7-9 CASSSPASGRGPSYNEQFF TGTGCCAGCAGCTCCCCCGCTAGCGGGAGGGGTCCCTCCTACAATGAGCAGTTCTTC
few TRBJ2-7 NA TRBV5-4 CASSLPGYEQYF TGTGCCAGCAGCCTGCCAGGGTACGAGCAGTACTTC
NA TRBJ1-2 NA TRBV10-3 CAISDRGDYGYTF TGTGCCATCAGTGACAGGGGCGACTATGGCTACACCTTC
NA TRBJ1-1 TRBD1 TRBV18 CASSPGTGRSMNTEAFF TGTGCCAGCTCACCAGGGACAGGGCGTTCCATGAACACTGAAGCTTTCTTT
NA TRBJ1-1 NA TRBV19 CASSIGAGREAFF TGTGCCAGTAGTATAGGCGCAGGGCGAGAAGCTTTCTTT